A selection of T cell receptor beta chains follows, all from one sample in a study of T-cell memory formation after mild COVID-19. TCRdb used MiXCR to reprocess the 5' RACE reads, holding one entry per CDR3 protein. The table has 500,000 to 650,000 distinct CDR3 sequences, about 20% seen once. The sequenced material came from PBMCs or a T cell subset sorted from them (not recorded which). Receptors were obtained from an adult woman who had mild COVID-19 (a few samples of this study predate the infection). Cell type and time point are not known. CDR3s include the opening cysteine and the closing phenylalanine or tryptophan. A D gene is named only where the DNA matches it firmly. Size is omitted from some rows. Given values are once, few, many or a class for expanded clones.

j_gene	abundance	d_gene	v_gene	len	CDR3nt	CDR3aa
TRBJ2-7	NA	NA	TRBV2	13	TGTGCCAGCAGTGGGTGGGATGCCTACGAGCAGTACTTC	CASSGWDAYEQYF
TRBJ2-7	NA	NA	TRBV7-9	13	TGTGCCAGCAGCTTCGCTAGCCCCTACGAGCAGTACTTC	CASSFASPYEQYF
TRBJ1-4	few	NA	TRBV6-2/TRBV6-3	15	TGTGCCAGCAGTCGTAACCGGGACGGAGATGAAAAACTGTTTTTT	CASSRNRDGDEKLFF
TRBJ2-7	NA	TRBD1	TRBV20-1	15	TGCAGTGCTAATCTCTTGGGACAGGGGGCCTACGAGCAGTACTTC	CSANLLGQGAYEQYF
TRBJ2-1	few	NA	TRBV7-9	12	TGTGCCAGCAGCCCCCTGGGAGATGAGCAGTTCTTC	CASSPLGDEQFF
TRBJ2-5	few	NA	TRBV12-3/TRBV12-4	18	TGTGCCAGCAGTTTCACATGGCCACTAGCTCCCCGGGGAGAGACCCAGTACTTC	CASSFTWPLAPRGETQYF
TRBJ2-7	NA	TRBD2	TRBV12-5	19	TGTGCTAGTGGTTCCGGACTAGCGGGCGAGGGAGGAGTACCCTACGAGCAGTACTTC	CASGSGLAGEGGVPYEQYF
TRBJ2-5	NA	NA	TRBV20-1	13	TGCAGTGCATCTCATCCACAGGCGAGGGACCAGTACTTC	CSASHPQARDQYF
TRBJ1-2	few	NA	TRBV5-6	15	TGTGCCAGCAGCCCCGATCAGTTTATTAACTATGGCTACACCTTC	CASSPDQFINYGYTF
TRBJ2-7	NA	NA	TRBV6-2/TRBV6-3	11	TGTGCCAGCAGGAAGCACTACGAGCAGTACTTC	CASRKHYEQYF
TRBJ1-2	few	TRBD1	TRBV6-5	12	TGTGCCAGCAGTTACGGGACAGGAGGCTACACCTTC	CASSYGTGGYTF
TRBJ2-3	NA	NA	TRBV10-3	15	TGTGCCATCAGTGAGAATTTCGGCTCCACAGATACGCAGTATTTT	CAISENFGSTDTQYF
TRBJ1-5	few	NA	TRBV10-3	13	TGTGCCATCAGTGGACAGGGCAATCAGCCCCAGCATTTT	CAISGQGNQPQHF
TRBJ2-5	few	TRBD2	TRBV7-6	16	TGTGCCAGCAGCTTATGGGGACTAGCGGGCCAAGAGACCCAGTACTTC	CASSLWGLAGQETQYF
TRBJ1-4	NA	NA	TRBV3-1	15	TGTGCCAGCAGCCAAAACCGGGCCACTAATGAAAAACTGTTTTTT	CASSQNRATNEKLFF
TRBJ2-3	few	NA	TRBV20-1	16	TGCAGTGCTAGAGATGATCCAGGGGAAAGCACAGATACGCAGTATTTT	CSARDDPGESTDTQYF
TRBJ1-2	few	NA	TRBV20-1	15	TGCAGTGCTAACCGGGCCCAAGTTTCCAACTATGGCTACACCTTC	CSANRAQVSNYGYTF
TRBJ1-2	many	NA	TRBV14	13	TGTGCCAGCAGCTACGACAGGAACTATGGCTACACCTTC	CASSYDRNYGYTF
TRBJ2-5	NA	TRBD1	TRBV29-1	11	TGCAGCGTAGACAGGGGGGGGACCCAGTACTTC	CSVDRGGTQYF
TRBJ1-6	many	NA	TRBV7-9	15	TGTGCCAGCAGCTTAGTTGGGCAGGGGAATTCACCCCTCCACTTT	CASSLVGQGNSPLHF
TRBJ1-1	NA	NA	TRBV5-5	15	TGTGCCAGCAGCCCCGGTGCGGGGGGGGACACTGAAGCTTTCTTT	CASSPGAGGDTEAFF
TRBJ2-7	few	NA	TRBV14	15	TGTGCCAGCAGCCAAGATCTTAGCAGGGCTAGCGAGCAGTACTTC	CASSQDLSRASEQYF
TRBJ2-7	NA	TRBD2	TRBV6-2/TRBV6-3	15	TGTGCCAGCAGCCGCCGACTAGCGGTTCCCTACGAGCAGTACTTC	CASSRRLAVPYEQYF
TRBJ2-2	few	NA	TRBV12-3/TRBV12-4	15	TGTGCCAGCAGTTTAAGGGACCACTACACCGGGGAGCTGTTTTTT	CASSLRDHYTGELFF
TRBJ2-7	NA	NA	TRBV19	15	TGTGCCAGTAGTATAGGCAGTTCCAGTTCCTACGAGCAGTACTTC	CASSIGSSSSYEQYF
TRBJ2-2	many	NA	TRBV4-3	15	TGCGCCAGCTCACCGGGACACGCAAACACCGGGGAGCTGTTTTTT	CASSPGHANTGELFF
TRBJ2-3	NA	TRBD1	TRBV6-2/TRBV6-3	17	TGTGCCAGCAGTCACATCGTACCCTCCAGGGGGACAGATACGCAGTATTTT	CASSHIVPSRGTDTQYF
TRBJ2-3	few	NA	TRBV7-2	12	TGTGCCAGCAGCTATGGGGGGAGCACGCAGTATTTT	CASSYGGSTQYF
TRBJ2-2	NA	NA	TRBV6-2/TRBV6-3	13	TGTGCCAGCAGTCGACGAGCCCCCGGGGAGCTGTTTTTT	CASSRRAPGELFF
TRBJ2-1	many	TRBD2	TRBV12-3/TRBV12-4	14	TGTGCCAGCAGTTTAGTGACTAGCGGTAATGAGCAGTTCTTC	CASSLVTSGNEQFF
TRBJ1-1	NA	NA	TRBV7-9	14	TGTGCCAGCAGAAACTACAGGGTACAGACTGAAGCTTTCTTT	CASRNYRVQTEAFF
TRBJ2-3	NA	NA	TRBV7-3	14	TGTGCCAGCAGCTTAGTTTCAATCACAGATACGCAGTATTTT	CASSLVSITDTQYF
TRBJ2-5	few	TRBD2	TRBV12-3/TRBV12-4	18	TGTGCCAGCAACCCGGGGACTAGCGGGAGGGTGTACCAAGAGACCCAGTACTTC	CASNPGTSGRVYQETQYF
TRBJ2-4	few	TRBD2	TRBV20-1	16	TGCAGTGCTAGAGGAGGACTAGCGGGAGTAAGTGACATTCAGTACTTC	CSARGGLAGVSDIQYF
TRBJ2-1	few	NA	TRBV11-2	15	TGTGCCAGCAGCTTAGCCGCAGGGTTTAGTAATGAGCAGTTCTTC	CASSLAAGFSNEQFF
TRBJ2-2	few	NA	TRBV19	15	TGTGCCAGTAGTATCCAATCGGGGGCCGCCGGGGAGCTGTTTTTT	CASSIQSGAAGELFF
TRBJ1-2	few	NA	TRBV6-5	13	TGTGCCAGCAGTTACTCCCTCCGGGGGCGAAACACCTTC	CASSYSLRGRNTF
TRBJ2-1	NA	NA	TRBV7-9	16	TGTGCCAGCAGCTTAGCGGCCTGGGAGGCAGACAATGAGCAGTTCTTC	CASSLAAWEADNEQFF
TRBJ2-3	few	TRBD2	TRBV7-8	17	TGTGCCAGCAGCAAGCTAGCGGGAGGCCGTGGGACAGATACGCAGTATTTT	CASSKLAGGRGTDTQYF
TRBJ2-3	NA	TRBD1	TRBV6-4	15	TGTGCCAGCAGGGAACAGGGGGGCAGCACAGATACGCAGTATTTT	CASREQGGSTDTQYF
TRBJ2-5	few	TRBD1	TRBV4-3	15	TGCGCCAGCAGCCAAGTCTGGGACAGAAGAGAGACCCAGTACTTC	CASSQVWDRRETQYF
TRBJ2-7	NA	TRBD2	TRBV4-1	15	TGCGCCAGCAGCCAATCGACTAGCGGGAGAAATGAGCAGTACTTC	CASSQSTSGRNEQYF
TRBJ1-5	once	TRBD1	TRBV18	17	TGTGCCAGCTCACCACGGTCCGGACAGGGGCGTCATCAGCCCCAGCATTTT	CASSPRSGQGRHQPQHF
TRBJ2-1	few	TRBD2	TRBV6-6	13	TGTGCCAGCAGATCCGGGACTAGCGCTGAGCAGTTCTTC	CASRSGTSAEQFF
TRBJ2-7	few	NA	TRBV6-2/TRBV6-3	11	TGTGCCAGCACCGATGGGTCCGAGCAGTACTTC	CASTDGSEQYF
TRBJ2-1	NA	NA	TRBV29-1	18	TGCAGCGTTGAAGCCGCTCCTACTAGCCCCCGATTCATTCCGGAGCAGTTCTTC	CSVEAAPTSPRFIPEQFF
TRBJ2-5	NA	NA	TRBV6-5	15	TGTGCCAGCAGTTACGGGGTGCGGGGTGAGGAGACCCAGTACTTC	CASSYGVRGEETQYF
TRBJ1-2	few	NA	TRBV5-6	14	TGTGCCAGCAAGGAACCCAGGCCCCACTATGGCTACACCTTC	CASKEPRPHYGYTF
TRBJ1-2	few	TRBD1	TRBV12-3/TRBV12-4	13	TGTGCCAGCACCCGGGACAGGTTATATGGCTACACCTTC	CASTRDRLYGYTF
TRBJ2-2	many	NA	TRBV25-1	14	TGTGCCAGCAGTGAAGAAACCGACGTGGGGGAGCTGTTTTTT	CASSEETDVGELFF
TRBJ2-7	NA	TRBD2	TRBV7-3	13	TGTGCCAGCAGCTTTGGACTAGCGGGAGAGCAGTACTTC	CASSFGLAGEQYF
TRBJ2-5	many	TRBD2	TRBV7-6	15	TGTGCCAGCAGCTCCCTGGGGGGGGACCAAGAGACCCAGTACTTC	CASSSLGGDQETQYF
TRBJ1-2	few	NA	TRBV5-1	18	TGCGCCAGCAGCCCAAGGGGCGTTCCGGGACACCTTTCATATGGCTACACCTTC	CASSPRGVPGHLSYGYTF
TRBJ2-5	NA	NA	TRBV7-3	13	TGTGCCAGCAGCTCGACCCTTCAAGAGACCCAGTACTTC	CASSSTLQETQYF
TRBJ2-4	many	NA	TRBV7-2	15	TGTGCCAGCAGCTTAGGGGGGGCAGCCAAAAACATTCAGTACTTC	CASSLGGAAKNIQYF
TRBJ1-2	NA	NA	TRBV7-2	15	TGTGCCAGCAGCTTAGATGCAGGGTTAATCTATGGCTACACCTTC	CASSLDAGLIYGYTF
TRBJ2-7	NA	TRBD2	TRBV30	15	TGTGCCTGGAGTGTGGTCGGGACTAGGCTACGAGGGCAGTACTTC	CAWSVVGTRLRGQYF
TRBJ2-5	NA	TRBD2	TRBV2	16	TGTGCCAGCAGCTCCCAACCTACTAGCGGTGGAGAGACCCAGTACTTC	CASSSQPTSGGETQYF
TRBJ1-4	few	TRBD1	TRBV5-1	15	TGCGCCAGCAGCTCCGGACAGGCCGCCGAGGGGGAACTGTTTTTT	CASSSGQAAEGELFF